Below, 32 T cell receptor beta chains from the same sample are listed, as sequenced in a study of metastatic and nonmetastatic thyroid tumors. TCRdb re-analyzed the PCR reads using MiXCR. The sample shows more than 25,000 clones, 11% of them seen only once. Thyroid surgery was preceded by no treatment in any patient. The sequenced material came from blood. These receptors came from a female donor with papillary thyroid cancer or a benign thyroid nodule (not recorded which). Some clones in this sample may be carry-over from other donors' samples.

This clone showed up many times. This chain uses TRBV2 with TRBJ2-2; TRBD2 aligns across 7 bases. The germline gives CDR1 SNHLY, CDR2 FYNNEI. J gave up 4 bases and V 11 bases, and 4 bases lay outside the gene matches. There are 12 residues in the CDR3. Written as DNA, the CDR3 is TGTGCCCCGACTAGCTCCACCGGGGAGCTGTTTTTT. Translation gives CAPTSSTGELFF.

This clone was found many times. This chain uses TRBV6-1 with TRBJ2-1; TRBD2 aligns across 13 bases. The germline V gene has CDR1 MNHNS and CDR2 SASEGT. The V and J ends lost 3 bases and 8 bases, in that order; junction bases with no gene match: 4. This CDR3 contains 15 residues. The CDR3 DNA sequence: TGTGCCAGCAGTGACGGGACTAGCGGGGCGGATGAGCAGTTCTTC. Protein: CASSDGTSGADEQFF.

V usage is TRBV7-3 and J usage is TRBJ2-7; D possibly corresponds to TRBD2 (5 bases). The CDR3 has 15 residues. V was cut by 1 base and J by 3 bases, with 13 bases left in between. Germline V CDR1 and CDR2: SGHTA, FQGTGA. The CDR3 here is CASSLSTGLGYEQYF. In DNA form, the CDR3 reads TGTGCCAGCAGCTTAAGTACGGGATTAGGCTACGAGCAGTACTTC.

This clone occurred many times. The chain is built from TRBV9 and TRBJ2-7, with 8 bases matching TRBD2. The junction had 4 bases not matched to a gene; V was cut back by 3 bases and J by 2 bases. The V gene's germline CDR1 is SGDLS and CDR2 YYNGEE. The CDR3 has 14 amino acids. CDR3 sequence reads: CASSAEREPYEQYF. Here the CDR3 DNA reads TGTGCCAGCAGCGCCGAGCGGGAGCCCTACGAGCAGTACTTC.

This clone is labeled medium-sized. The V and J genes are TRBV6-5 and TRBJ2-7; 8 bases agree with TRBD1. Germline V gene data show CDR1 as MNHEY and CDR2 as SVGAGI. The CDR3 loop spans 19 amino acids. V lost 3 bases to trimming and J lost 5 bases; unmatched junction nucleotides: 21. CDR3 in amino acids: CASSYLFGLSRQGINEQYF. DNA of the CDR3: TGTGCCAGCAGTTATCTTTTCGGGTTGAGTAGACAGGGGATAAACGAGCAGTACTTC.

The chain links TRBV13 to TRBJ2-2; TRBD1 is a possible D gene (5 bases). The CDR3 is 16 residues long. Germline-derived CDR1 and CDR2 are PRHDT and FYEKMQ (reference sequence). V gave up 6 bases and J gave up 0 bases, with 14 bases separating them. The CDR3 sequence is CASRPQGCANTGELFF. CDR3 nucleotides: TGTGCCAGCAGACCCCAGGGCTGTGCGAACACCGGGGAGCTGTTTTTT.

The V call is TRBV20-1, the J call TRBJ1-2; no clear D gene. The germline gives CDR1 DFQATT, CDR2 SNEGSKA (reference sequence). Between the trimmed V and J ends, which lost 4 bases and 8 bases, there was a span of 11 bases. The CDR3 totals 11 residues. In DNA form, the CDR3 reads TGCAGTGCTACACATAGCGGAGGCTACACCTTC. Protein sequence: CSATHSGGYTF.

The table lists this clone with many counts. The CDR3 here is CASIKTRTGGAYNEQFF. CDR3 coding DNA: TGTGCCAGCATCAAAACCAGGACCGGTGGGGCCTACAATGAGCAGTTCTTC. The chain combines TRBV7-9 with TRBJ2-1; D ambiguous. Germline CDR1 SEHNR, CDR2 FQNEAQ (reference sequence). The CDR3 has 17 amino acids. The V gene lost 7 bases and the J gene lost 2 bases, with 21 bases spanning the gap. Complete variable domain (other parts from reference TRBV7-9 and TRBJ2-1): DTGVSQNPRHKITKRGQNVTFRCDPISEHNRLYWYRQTLGQGPEFLTYFQNEAQLEKSRLLSDRFSAERPKGSFSTLEIQRTEQGDSAMYLCASIKTRTGGAYNEQFFGPGTRLTVL.

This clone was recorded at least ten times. CDR3 bases: TGTGCCTGGAGTAGCCCTAGGGTCGGCACAGATACGCAGTATTTT. Translation: CAWSSPRVGTDTQYF. The chain joins TRBV30 to TRBJ2-3; no definite D call. Germline lookup yields CDR1 GTSNPN and CDR2 SVGIG (reference sequence). The CDR3 sequence is 15 residues long. The V end lost 2 bases, the J end lost 1 base, and 13 bases lay between the germline ends.

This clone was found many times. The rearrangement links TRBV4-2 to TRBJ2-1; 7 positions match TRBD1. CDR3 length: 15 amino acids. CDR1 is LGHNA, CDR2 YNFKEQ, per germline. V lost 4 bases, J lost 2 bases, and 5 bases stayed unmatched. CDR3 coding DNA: TGTGCCAGCAGCCTCAGACAGGGTCCCTACAATGAGCAGTTCTTC. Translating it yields CASSLRQGPYNEQFF.

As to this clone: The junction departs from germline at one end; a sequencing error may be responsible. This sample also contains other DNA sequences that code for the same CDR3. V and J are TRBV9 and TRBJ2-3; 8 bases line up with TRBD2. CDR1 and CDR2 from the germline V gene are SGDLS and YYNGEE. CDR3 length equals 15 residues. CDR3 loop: CASSVLTSGTDTQYF. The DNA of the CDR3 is TGTGCCAGCAGCGTCCTTACTAGCGGCACAGATACGCAGTACTTT.

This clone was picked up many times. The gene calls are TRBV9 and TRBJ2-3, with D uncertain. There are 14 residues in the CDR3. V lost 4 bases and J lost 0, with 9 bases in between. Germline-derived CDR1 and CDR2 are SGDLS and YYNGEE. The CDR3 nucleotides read TGTGCCAGCAGCCTCGATAGAAGCACAGATACGCAGTATTTT. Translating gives CASSLDRSTDTQYF.

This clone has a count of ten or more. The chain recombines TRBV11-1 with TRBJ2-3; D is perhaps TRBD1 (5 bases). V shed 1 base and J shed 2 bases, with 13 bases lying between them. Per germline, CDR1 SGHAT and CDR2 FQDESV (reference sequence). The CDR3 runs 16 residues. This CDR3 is CASSLVDSLLTDTQYF. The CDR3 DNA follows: TGTGCCAGCAGCTTAGTTGACAGCCTCCTCACAGATACGCAGTATTTT.

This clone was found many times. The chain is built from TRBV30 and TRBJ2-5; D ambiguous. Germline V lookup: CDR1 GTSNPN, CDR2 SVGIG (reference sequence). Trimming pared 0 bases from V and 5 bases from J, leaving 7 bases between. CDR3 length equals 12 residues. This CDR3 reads CAWSVRAETQYF. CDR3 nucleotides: TGTGCCTGGAGTGTACGTGCCGAGACCCAGTACTTC.

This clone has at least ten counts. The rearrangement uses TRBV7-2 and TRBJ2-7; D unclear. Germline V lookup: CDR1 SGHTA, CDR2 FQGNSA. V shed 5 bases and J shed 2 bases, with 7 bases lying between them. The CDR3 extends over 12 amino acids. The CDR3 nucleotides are TGTGCCAGCAGCCCTCCAACCTACGAGCAGTACTTC. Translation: CASSPPTYEQYF.

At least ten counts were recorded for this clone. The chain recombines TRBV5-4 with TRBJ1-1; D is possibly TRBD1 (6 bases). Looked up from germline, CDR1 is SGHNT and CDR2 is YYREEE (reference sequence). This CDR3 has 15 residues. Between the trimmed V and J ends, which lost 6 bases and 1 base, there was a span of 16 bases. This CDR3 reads CASKVDQGTNTEAFF. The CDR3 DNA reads TGTGCCAGCAAGGTTGATCAGGGGACGAACACTGAAGCTTTCTTT. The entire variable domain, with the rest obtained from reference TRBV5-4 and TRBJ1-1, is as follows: ETGVTQSPTHLIKTRGQQVTLRCSSQSGHNTVSWYQQALGQGPQFIFQYYREEENGRGNFPPRFSGLQFPNYSSELNVNALELDDSALYLCASKVDQGTNTEAFFGQGTRLTVV.

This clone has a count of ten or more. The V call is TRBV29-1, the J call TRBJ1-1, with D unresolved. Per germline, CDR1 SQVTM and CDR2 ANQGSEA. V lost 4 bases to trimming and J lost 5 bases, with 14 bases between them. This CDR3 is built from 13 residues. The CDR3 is CSVVVYGETEAFF. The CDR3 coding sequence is TGCAGCGTTGTTGTTTATGGGGAAACTGAAGCTTTCTTT.

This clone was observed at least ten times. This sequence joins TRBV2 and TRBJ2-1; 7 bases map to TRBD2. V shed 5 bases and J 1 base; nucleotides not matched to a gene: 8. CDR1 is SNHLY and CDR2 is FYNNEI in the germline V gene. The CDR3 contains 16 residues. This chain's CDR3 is CASSPLAARSYNEQFF. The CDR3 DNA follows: TGTGCCAGCAGTCCTCTAGCGGCACGGTCCTACAATGAGCAGTTCTTC.

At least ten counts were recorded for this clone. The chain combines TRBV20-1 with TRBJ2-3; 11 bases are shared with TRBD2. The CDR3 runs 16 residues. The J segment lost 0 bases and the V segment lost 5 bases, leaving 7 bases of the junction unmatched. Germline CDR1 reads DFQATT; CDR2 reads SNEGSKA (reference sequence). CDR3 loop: CSAPPRLAGSTDTQYF. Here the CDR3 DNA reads TGCAGTGCTCCGCCTCGACTAGCGGGAAGCACAGATACGCAGTATTTT.

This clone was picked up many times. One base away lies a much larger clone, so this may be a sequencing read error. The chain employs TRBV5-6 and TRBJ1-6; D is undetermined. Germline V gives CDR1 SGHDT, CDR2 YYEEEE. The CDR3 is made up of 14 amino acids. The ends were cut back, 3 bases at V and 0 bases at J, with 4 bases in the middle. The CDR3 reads CASSSSSYNSPLHF. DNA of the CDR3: TGTGCCAGCAGCTCTAGCTCCTATAATTCACCCCTCCACTTT.

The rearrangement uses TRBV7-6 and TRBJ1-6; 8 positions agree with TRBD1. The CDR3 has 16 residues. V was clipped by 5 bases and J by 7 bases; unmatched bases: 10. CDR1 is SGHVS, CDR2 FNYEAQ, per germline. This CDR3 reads CASSLGGQDTNSPLHF. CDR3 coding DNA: TGTGCCAGCAGCCTAGGGGGACAGGACACCAATTCACCCCTCCACTTT.

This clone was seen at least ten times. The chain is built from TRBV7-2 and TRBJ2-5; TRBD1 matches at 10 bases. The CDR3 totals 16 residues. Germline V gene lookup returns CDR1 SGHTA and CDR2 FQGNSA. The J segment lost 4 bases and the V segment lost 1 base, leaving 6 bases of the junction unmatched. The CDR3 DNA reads TGTGCCAGCAGCTTAGTGGGGACAGGGGCGTCAGAGACCCAGTACTTC. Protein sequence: CASSLVGTGASETQYF.

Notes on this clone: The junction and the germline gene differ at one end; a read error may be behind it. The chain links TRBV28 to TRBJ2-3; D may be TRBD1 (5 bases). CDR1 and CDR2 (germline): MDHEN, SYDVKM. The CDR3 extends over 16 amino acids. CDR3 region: CASSLGQSKSTDTQYF. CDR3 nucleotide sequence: TGCGCCAGCAGTTTGGGGCAGTCTAAGAGCACAGATACGCAGTATTTT.

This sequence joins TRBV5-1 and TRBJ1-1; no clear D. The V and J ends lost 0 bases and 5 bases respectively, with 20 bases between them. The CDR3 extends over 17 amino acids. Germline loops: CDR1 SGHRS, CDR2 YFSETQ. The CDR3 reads CASSLAGAVTCNTEAFF. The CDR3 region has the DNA TGCGCCAGCAGCTTGGCCGGTGCCGTTACGTGTAATACTGAAGCTTTCTTT.

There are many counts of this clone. CDR3 amino acids: CASSLGVRSNQPQHF. The CDR3 bases are TGTGCCAGCAGCTTGGGGGTTAGAAGCAATCAGCCCCAGCATTTT. This sequence joins TRBV5-6 and TRBJ1-5; no reliable D call. The CDR3 extends over 15 amino acids. CDR1 SGHDT and CDR2 YYEEEE come from the germline V gene. With 0 bases removed from V and 1 base from J, the gap between germline ends came to 8 bases.

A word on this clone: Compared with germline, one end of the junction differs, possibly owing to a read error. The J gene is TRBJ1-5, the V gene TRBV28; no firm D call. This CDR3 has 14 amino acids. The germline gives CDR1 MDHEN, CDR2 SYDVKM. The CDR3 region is CARSSGYSTQPQHF. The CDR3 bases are TGTGCCAGAAGTAGCGGGTATAGCACTCAGCCCCAGCATTTT.

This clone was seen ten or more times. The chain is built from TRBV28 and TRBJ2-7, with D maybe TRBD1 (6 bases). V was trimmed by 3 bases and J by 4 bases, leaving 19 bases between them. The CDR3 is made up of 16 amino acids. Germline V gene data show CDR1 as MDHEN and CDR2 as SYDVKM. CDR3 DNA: TGTGCCAGCAGTTTCGACAGGAGTCTAGCTTTGTACGAGCAGTACTTC. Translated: CASSFDRSLALYEQYF.

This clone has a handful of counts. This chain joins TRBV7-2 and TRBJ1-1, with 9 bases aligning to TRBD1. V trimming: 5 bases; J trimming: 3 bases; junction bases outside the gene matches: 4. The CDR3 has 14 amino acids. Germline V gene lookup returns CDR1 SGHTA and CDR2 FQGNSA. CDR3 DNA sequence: TGTGCCAGCAGCCAGGGACAGGGACACACTGAAGCTTTCTTT. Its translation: CASSQGQGHTEAFF.

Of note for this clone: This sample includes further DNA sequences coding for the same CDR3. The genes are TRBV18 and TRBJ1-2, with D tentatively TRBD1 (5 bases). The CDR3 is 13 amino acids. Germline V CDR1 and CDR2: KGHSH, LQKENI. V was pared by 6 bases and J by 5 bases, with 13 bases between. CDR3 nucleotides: TGTGCCAGCTCGGGGACGGAGTTATATGGCTACACCTTC. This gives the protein CASSGTELYGYTF. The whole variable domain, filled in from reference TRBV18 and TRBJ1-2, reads NAGVMQNPRHLVRRRGQEARLRCSPMKGHSHVYWYRQLPEEGLKFMVYLQKENIIDESGMPKERFSAEFPKEGPSILRIQQVVRGDSAAYFCASSGTELYGYTFGSGTRLTVV.

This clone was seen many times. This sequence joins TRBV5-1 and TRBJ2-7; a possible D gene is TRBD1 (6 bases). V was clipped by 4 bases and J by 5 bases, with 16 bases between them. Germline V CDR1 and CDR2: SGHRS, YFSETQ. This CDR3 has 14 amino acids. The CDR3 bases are TGCGCCAGCAGCGGGGACATCGCGATCGACGAGCAGTACTTC. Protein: CASSGDIAIDEQYF.

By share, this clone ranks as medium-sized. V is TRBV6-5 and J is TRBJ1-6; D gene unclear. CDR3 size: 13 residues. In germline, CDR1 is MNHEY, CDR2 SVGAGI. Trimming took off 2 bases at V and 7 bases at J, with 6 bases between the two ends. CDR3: CASSYPGNSPLHF. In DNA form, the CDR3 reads TGTGCCAGCAGTTACCCCGGGAATTCACCCCTCCACTTT.

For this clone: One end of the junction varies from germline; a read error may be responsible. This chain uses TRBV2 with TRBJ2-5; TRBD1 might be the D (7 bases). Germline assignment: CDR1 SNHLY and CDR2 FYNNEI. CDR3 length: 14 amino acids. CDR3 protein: CASSGTVGGETQYF. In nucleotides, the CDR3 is TGCGCCAGCTCCGGGACAGTGGGAGGAGAGACCCAGTACTTC.